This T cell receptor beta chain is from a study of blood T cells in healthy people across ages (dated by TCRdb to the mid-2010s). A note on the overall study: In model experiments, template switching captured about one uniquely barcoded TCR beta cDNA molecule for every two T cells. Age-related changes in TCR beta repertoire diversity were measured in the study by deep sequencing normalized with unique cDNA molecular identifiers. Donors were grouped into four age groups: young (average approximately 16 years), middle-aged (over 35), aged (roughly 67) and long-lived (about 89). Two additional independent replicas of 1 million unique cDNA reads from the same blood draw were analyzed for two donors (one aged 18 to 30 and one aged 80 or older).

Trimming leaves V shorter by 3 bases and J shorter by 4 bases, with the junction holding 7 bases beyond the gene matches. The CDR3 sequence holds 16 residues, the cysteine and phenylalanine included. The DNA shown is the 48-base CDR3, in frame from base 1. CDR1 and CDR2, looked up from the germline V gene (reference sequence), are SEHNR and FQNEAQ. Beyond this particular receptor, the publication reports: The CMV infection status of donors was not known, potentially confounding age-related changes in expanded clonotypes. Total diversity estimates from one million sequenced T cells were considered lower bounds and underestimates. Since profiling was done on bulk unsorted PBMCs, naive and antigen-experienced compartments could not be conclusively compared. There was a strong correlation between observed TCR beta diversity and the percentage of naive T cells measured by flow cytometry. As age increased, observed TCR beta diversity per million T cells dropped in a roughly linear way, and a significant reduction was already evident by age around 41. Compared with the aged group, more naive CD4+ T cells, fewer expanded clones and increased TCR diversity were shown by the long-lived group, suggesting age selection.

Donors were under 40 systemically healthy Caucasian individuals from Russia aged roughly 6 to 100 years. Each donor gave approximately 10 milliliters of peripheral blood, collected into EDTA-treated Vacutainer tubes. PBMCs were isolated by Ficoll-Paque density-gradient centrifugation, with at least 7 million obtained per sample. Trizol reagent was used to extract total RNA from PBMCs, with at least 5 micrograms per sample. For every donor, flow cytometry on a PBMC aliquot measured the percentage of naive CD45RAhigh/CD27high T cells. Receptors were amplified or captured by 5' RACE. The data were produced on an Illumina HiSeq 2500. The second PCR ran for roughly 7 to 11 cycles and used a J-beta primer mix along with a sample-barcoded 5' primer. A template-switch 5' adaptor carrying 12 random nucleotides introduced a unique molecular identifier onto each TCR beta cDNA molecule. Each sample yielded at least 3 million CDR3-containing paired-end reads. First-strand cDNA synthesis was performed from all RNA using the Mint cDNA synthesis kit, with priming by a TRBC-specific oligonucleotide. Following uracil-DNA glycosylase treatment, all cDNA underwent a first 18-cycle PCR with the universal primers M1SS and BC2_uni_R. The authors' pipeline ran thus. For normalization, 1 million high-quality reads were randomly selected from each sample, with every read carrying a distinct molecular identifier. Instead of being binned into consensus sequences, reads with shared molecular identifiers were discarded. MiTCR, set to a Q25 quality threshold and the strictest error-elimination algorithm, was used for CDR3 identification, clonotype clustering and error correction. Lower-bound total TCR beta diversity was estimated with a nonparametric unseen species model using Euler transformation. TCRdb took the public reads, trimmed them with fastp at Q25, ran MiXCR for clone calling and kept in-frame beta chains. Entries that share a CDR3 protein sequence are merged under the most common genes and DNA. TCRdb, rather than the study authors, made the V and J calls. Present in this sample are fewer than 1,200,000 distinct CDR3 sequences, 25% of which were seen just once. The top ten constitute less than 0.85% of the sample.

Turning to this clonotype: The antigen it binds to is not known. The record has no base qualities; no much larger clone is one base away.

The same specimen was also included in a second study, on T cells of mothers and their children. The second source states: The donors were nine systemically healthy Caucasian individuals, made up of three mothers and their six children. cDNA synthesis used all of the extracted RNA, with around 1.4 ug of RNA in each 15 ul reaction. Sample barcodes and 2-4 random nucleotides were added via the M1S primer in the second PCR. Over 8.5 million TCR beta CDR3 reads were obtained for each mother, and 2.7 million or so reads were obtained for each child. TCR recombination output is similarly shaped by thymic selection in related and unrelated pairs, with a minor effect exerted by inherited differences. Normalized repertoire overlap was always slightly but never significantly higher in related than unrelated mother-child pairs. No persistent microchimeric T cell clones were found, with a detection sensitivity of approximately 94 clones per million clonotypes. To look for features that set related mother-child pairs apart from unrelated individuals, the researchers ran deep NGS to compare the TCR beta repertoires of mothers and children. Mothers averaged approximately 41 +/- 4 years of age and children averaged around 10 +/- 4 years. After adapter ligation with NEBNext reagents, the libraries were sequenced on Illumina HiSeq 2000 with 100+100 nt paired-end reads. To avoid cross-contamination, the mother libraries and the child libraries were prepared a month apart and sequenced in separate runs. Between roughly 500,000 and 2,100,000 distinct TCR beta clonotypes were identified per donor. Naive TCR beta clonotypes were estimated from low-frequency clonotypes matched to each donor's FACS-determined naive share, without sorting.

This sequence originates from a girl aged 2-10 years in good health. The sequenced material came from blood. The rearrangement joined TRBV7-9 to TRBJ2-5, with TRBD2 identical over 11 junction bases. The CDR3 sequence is CASSFLSGRASETQYF. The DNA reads TGTGCCAGCAGCTTTCTTAGCGGGAGGGCCTCAGAGACCCAGTACTTC.